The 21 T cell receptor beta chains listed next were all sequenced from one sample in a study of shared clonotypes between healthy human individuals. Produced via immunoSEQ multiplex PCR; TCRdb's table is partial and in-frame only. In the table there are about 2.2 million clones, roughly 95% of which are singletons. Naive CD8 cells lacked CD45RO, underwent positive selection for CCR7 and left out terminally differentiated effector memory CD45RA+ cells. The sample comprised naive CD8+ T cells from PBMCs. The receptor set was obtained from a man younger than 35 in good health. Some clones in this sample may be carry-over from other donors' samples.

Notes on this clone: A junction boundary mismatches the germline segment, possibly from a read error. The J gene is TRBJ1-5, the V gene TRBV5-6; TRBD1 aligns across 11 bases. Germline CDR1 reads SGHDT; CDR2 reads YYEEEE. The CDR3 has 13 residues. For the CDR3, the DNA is TGTGCCAGCAGCTTGGGGTCGGGACAGGGGGAAATTTTT. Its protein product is CASSLGSGQGEIF.

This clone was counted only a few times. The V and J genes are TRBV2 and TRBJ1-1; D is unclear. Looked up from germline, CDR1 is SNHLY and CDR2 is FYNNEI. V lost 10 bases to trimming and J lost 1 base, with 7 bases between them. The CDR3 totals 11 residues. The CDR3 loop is CAKGKNTEAFF. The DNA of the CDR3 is TGTGCCAAAGGGAAGAACACTGAAGCTTTCTTT.

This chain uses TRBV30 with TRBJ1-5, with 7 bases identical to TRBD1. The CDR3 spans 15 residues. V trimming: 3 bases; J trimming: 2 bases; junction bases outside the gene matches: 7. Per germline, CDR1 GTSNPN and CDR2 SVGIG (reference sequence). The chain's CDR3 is CAWRLSGGGNQPQHF. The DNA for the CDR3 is TGTGCCTGGAGATTATCAGGGGGAGGCAATCAGCCCCAGCATTTT.

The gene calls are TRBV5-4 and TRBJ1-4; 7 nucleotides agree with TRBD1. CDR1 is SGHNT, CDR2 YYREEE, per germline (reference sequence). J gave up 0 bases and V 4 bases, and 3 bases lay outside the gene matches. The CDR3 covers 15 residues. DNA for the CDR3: TGTGCCAGCAGCCGTACAGGGGCAACTAATGAAAAACTGTTTTTT. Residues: CASSRTGATNEKLFF.

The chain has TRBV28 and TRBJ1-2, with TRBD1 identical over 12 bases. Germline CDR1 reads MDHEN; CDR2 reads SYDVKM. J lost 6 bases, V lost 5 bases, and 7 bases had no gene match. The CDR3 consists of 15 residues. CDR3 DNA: TGTGCCAGCAGTGCGGGGACAGGGGGCGCTCATGGCTACACCTTC. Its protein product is CASSAGTGGAHGYTF.

CDR3 amino acids: CASGQINYEQYF. As DNA, the CDR3 is TGTGCCAGCGGACAGATAAACTACGAGCAGTACTTC. The chain uses TRBV28 and TRBJ2-7; a weak D match, TRBD1 (6 bases). Germline CDR1 reads MDHEN; CDR2 reads SYDVKM. Trimming removed 8 bases from V and 3 bases from J, with 11 bases in between. CDR3 length: 12 residues. Full variable domain (remainder filled in from reference TRBV28 and TRBJ2-7): DVKVTQSSRYLVKRTGEKVFLECVQDMDHENMFWYRQDPGLGLRLIYFSYDVKMKEKGDIPEGYSVSREKKERFSLILESASTNQTSMYLCASGQINYEQYFGPGTRLTVT.

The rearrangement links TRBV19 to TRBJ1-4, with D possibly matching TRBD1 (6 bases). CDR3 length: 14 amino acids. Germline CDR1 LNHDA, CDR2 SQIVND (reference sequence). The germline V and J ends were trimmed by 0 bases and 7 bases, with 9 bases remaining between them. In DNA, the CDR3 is TGTGCCAGTAGTATAGAGGGGGCGTCTGAAAAACTGTTTTTT. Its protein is CASSIEGASEKLFF. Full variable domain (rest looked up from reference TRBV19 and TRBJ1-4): DGGITQSPKYLFRKEGQNVTLSCEQNLNHDAMYWYRQDPGQGLRLIYYSQIVNDFQKGDIAEGYSVSREKKESFPLTVTSAQKNPTAFYLCASSIEGASEKLFFGSGTQLSVL.

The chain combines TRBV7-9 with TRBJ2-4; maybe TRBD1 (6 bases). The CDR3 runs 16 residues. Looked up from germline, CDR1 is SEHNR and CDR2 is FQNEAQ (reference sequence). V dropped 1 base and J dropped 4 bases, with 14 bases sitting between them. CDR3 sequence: CASSLGMGAAKNIQYF. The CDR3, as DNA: TGTGCCAGCAGCTTAGGGATGGGGGCGGCGAAAAACATTCAGTACTTC.

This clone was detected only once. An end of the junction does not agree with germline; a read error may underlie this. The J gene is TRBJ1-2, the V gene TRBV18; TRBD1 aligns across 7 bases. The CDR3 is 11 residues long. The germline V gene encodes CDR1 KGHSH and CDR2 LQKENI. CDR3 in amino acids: CASSLSDRLLF. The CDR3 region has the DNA TGTGCCAGCTCACTCTCGGACAGGCTTTTGTTC.

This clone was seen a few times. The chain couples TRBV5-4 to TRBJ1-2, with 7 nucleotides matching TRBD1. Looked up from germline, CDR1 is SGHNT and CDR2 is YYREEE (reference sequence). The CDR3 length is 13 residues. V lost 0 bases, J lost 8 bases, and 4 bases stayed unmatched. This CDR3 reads CASSLGTGSGYTF. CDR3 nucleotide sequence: TGTGCCAGCAGCTTGGGGACAGGCAGCGGCTACACCTTC.

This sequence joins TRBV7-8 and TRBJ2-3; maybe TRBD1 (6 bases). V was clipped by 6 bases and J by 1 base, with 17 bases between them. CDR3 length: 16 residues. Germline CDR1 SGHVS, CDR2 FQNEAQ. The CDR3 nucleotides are TGTGCCAGCAGTGCCACACAGGGCATTGGCACAGATACGCAGTATTTT. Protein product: CASSATQGIGTDTQYF.

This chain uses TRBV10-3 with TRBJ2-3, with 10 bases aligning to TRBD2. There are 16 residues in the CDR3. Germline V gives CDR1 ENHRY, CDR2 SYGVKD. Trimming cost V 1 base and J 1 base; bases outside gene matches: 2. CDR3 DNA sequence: TGTGCCATCAGTGAGTTAGGGACTAGCGGCACAGATACGCAGTATTTT. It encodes CAISELGTSGTDTQYF.

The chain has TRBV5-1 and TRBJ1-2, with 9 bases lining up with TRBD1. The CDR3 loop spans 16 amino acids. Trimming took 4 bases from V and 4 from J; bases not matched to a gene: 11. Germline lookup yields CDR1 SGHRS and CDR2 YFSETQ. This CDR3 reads CASSQITGTGSYGYTF. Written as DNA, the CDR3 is TGCGCCAGCAGCCAAATTACCGGGACAGGGTCCTATGGCTACACCTTC.

Here the CDR3 DNA reads TGTGCCAGTCGGGTATCGGGACAACCCTACGAGCAGTACTTC. It specifies CASRVSGQPYEQYF. This sequence joins TRBV19 and TRBJ2-7; tentative D call: TRBD1 (6 bases). The germline V gene encodes CDR1 LNHDA and CDR2 SQIVND (reference sequence). V was cut by 8 bases and J by 2 bases, with 16 bases left in between. This CDR3 is built from 14 residues.

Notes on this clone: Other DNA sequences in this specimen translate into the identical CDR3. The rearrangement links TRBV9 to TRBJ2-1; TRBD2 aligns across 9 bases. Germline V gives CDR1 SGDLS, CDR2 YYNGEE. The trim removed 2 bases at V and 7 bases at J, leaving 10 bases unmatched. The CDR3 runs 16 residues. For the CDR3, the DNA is TGTGCCAGCAGCGTTGGTGCGGGAGGGTCGTTGAATGAGCAGTTCTTC. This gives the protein CASSVGAGGSLNEQFF.

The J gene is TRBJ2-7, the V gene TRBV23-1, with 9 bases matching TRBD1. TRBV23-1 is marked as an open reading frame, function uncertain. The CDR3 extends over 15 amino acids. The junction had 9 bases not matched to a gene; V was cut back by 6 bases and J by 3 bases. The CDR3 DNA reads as TGCGCCAGCAGCCACAGACAGGGGGAGCACTACGAGCAGTACTTC. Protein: CASSHRQGEHYEQYF.

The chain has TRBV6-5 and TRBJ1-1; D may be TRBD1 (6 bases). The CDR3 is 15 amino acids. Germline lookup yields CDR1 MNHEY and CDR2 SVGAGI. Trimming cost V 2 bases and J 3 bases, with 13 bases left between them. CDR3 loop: CASSYRWGLDTEAFF. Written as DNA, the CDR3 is TGTGCCAGCAGTTACCGGTGGGGGCTCGACACTGAAGCTTTCTTT.

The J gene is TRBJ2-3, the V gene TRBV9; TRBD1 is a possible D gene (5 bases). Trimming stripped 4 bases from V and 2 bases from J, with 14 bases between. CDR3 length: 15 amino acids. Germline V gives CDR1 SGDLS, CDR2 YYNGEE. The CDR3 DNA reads TGTGCCAGCAGCCAGTTTCAGGGTGTCACAGATACGCAGTATTTT. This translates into CASSQFQGVTDTQYF. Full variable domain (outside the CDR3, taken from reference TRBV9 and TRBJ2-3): DSGVTQTPKHLITATGQRVTLRCSPRSGDLSVYWYQQSLDQGLQFLIQYYNGEERAKGNILERFSAQQFPDLHSELNLSSLELGDSALYFCASSQFQGVTDTQYFGPGTRLTVL.

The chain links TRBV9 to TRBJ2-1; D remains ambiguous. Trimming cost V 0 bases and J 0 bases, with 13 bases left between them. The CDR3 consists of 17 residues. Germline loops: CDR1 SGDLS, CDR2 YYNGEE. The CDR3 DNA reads TGTGCCAGCAGCGTAGAAGTTGCACCGAGCTCCTACAATGAGCAGTTCTTC. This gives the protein CASSVEVAPSSYNEQFF.

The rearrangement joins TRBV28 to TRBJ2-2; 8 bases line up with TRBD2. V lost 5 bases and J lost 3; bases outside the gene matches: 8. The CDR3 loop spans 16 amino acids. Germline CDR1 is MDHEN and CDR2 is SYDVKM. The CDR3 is CASSGTGGPDTGELFF. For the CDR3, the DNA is TGTGCCAGCAGTGGGACGGGAGGGCCCGACACCGGGGAGCTGTTTTTT.

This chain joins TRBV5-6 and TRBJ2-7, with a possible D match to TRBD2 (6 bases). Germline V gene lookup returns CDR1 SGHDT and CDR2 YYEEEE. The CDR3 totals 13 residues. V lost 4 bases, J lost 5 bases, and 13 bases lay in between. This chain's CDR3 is CASSASAVHEQYF. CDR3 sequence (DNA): TGTGCCAGCAGCGCTAGCGCGGTCCACGAGCAGTACTTC.